This is a list of T cell receptor beta chains from one sample in a study of persistence of HIV-infected CD4 T cells. These TCRs' antigens remain unknown. Produced via immunoSEQ multiplex PCR; TCRdb's table is partial and in-frame only. The sample lists 37,000 or so clones; 80% were seen once. Material: CD4+ T cells sorted from PBMCs after approximately 19-hour stimulation, obtained from a patient who received antiretroviral therapy. The receptors derive from an adult man with HIV who was CMV-seropositive. The CDR3 runs from the conserved cysteine through the conserved F or W. The D gene is left open where the match is weak. Only some rows state a clone size, as once, few, many or a class for expanded clones.

>NA|NA|TRBJ1-1|TRBV3-1/TRBV3-2
TGTGCCAGCAGCCAGTGGAACACTGAAGCTTTCTTT
CASSQWNTEAFF
>NA|once|TRBJ1-6|TRBV9
TGTGCCAGCAGCGTAGGAGGGAGCGCTTCACCCCTCCACTTT
CASSVGGSASPLHF
>NA|NA|TRBJ1-5|TRBV19
TGTGCCAGTAGTATCGGGGGGACCCAGCATTTT
CASSIGGTQHF
>TRBD2|NA|TRBJ2-1|TRBV7-8
TGTGCCAGCAGCTTAGGACTAGCGGGGGGAAAGCGTGATGAGCAGTTCTTC
CASSLGLAGGKRDEQFF
>NA|NA|TRBJ2-7|TRBV3-1/TRBV3-2
TGTGCCAGCAGCCAGGGTACGTGGACCGGGGGCTCCTACGAGCAGTACTTC
CASSQGTWTGGSYEQYF
>NA|NA|TRBJ2-4|TRBV4-1
TGCGCCAGCAGTCCCCCCGGGACACCTAAAAACATTCAGTACTTC
CASSPPGTPKNIQYF
>NA|NA|TRBJ1-1|TRBV5-1
TGCGCCAGCAGCTTGATTCAGGGTATGAACACTGAAGCTTTCTTT
CASSLIQGMNTEAFF
>NA|NA|TRBJ1-4|TRBV6-5
TGTGCCAGCAGTTACTCGTCCGGGGCGCGAGAAAAACTGTTTTTT
CASSYSSGAREKLFF
>NA|NA|TRBJ1-3|TRBV30
TGTGCCTGGAGCGAGAACAGTCTTTCTGGAAACACCATATATTTT
CAWSENSLSGNTIYF
>NA|NA|TRBJ1-1|TRBV4-1
TGCGCCAGCAGCCAAGATGGGGATTTGAATGCTTTCTTT
CASSQDGDLNAFF
>NA|NA|TRBJ2-1|TRBV18
TGTGCCAGCTCACCACCTTCCTTTGAGCAGTTCTTC
CASSPPSFEQFF
>NA|NA|TRBJ2-5|TRBV15
TGTGCCACCAGCAGGGGGAAAGAGACCCAGTACTTC
CATSRGKETQYF
>TRBD1|NA|TRBJ2-7|TRBV24-1
TGTGCCACCAGTGATGTGAGGGACAGCCCATACGAGCAGTACTTC
CATSDVRDSPYEQYF
>NA|NA|TRBJ1-1|TRBV24-1
TGTGCCACCAGTGATTTGGGGGAGAGGAACACTGAAGCTTTCTTT
CATSDLGERNTEAFF
>NA|NA|TRBJ1-2|TRBV6-5
TGTGCCAGCAGTTACAAAAGGCTGGGCTATGGCTACACCTTC
CASSYKRLGYGYTF
>TRBD2|NA|TRBJ2-7|TRBV6-5
TGTGCCAGCAGTCTCTTAGCGGGGGCTTCCTACGAGCAGTACTTC
CASSLLAGASYEQYF